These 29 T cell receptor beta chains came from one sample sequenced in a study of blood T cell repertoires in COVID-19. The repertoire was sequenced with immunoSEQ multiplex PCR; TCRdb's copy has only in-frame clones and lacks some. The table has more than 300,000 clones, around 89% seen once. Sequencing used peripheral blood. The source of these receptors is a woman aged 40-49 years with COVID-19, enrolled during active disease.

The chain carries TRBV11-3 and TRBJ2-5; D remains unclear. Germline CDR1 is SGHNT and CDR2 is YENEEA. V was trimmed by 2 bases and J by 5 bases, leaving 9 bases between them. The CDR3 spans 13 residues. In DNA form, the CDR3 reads TGTGCCAGCAGCTTAAAGAGATCGGAGACCCAGTACTTC. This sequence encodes CASSLKRSETQYF. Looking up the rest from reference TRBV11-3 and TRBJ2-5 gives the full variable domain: EAGVVQSPRYKIIEKKQPVAFWCNPISGHNTLYWYLQNLGQGPELLIRYENEEAVDDSQLPKDRFSAERLKGVDSTLKIQPAELGDSAVYLCASSLKRSETQYFGPGTRLLVL.

CDR3 sequence: CASSTERLGTEAFF. The CDR3 DNA reads TGTGCCAGCAGCACCGAGCGGTTGGGGACTGAAGCTTTCTTT. The chain links TRBV21-1 to TRBJ1-1. TRBV21-1 represents a pseudogene. The CDR3 has 14 residues.

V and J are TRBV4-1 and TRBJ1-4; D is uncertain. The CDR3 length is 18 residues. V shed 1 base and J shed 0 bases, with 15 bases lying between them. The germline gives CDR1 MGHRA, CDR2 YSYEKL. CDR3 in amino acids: CASSQVPPQAATNEKLFF. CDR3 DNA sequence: TGCGCCAGCAGCCAAGTTCCACCCCAAGCGGCAACTAATGAAAAACTGTTTTTT.

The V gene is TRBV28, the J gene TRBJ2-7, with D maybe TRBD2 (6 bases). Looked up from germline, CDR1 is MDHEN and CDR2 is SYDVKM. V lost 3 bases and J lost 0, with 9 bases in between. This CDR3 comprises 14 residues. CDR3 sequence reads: CASSLGLSSYEQYF. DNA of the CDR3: TGTGCCAGCAGTTTGGGACTTAGCTCCTACGAGCAGTACTTC.

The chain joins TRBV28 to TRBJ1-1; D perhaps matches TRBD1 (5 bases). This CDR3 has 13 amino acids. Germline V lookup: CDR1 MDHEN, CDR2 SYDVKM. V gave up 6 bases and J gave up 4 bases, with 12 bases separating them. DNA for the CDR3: TGTGCCAGCAGCCGGGGGTACAGCACTGAAGCTTTCTTT. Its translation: CASSRGYSTEAFF.

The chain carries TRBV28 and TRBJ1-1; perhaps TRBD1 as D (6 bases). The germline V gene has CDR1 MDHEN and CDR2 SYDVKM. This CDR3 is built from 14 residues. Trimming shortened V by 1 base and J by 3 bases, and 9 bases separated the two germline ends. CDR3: CASSLLGADTEAFF. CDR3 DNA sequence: TGTGCCAGCAGTTTATTGGGGGCCGACACTGAAGCTTTCTTT. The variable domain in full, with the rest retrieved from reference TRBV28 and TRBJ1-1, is DVKVTQSSRYLVKRTGEKVFLECVQDMDHENMFWYRQDPGLGLRLIYFSYDVKMKEKGDIPEGYSVSREKKERFSLILESASTNQTSMYLCASSLLGADTEAFFGQGTRLTVV.

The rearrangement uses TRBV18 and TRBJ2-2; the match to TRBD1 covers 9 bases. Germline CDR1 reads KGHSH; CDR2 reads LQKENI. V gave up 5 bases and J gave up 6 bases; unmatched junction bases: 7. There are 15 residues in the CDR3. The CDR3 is CASSSVQGAPGELFF. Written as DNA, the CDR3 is TGTGCCAGCTCATCCGTACAGGGGGCCCCCGGGGAGCTGTTTTTT.

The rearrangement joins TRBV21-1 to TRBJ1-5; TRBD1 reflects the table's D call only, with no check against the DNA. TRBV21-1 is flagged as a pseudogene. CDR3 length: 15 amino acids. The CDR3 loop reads CASMQDRDGNQPQHF. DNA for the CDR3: TGTGCCAGCATGCAAGACAGGGATGGAAATCAGCCCCAGCATTTT.

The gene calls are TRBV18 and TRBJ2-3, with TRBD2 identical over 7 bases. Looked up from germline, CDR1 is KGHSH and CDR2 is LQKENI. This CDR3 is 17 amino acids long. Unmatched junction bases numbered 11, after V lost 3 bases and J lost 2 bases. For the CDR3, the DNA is TGTGCCAGCTCACCGCTTCCCCCAGCGGGATACACAGATACGCAGTATTTT. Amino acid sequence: CASSPLPPAGYTDTQYF.

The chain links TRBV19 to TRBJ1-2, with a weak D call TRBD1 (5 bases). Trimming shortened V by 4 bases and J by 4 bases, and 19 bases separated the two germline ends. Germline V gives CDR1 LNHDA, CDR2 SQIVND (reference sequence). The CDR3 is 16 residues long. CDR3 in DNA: TGTGCCAGTAGTACAACCCCTGGGGGGGTGCTCTATGGCTACACCTTC. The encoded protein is CASSTTPGGVLYGYTF.

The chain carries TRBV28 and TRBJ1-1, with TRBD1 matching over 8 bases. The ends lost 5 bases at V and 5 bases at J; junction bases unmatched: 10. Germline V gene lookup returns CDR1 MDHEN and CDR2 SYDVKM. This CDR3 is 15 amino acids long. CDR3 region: CASSTPGQGSTEAFF. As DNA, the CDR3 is TGTGCCAGCAGTACCCCCGGACAGGGTTCGACTGAAGCTTTCTTT. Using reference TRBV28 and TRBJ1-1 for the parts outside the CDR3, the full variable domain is DVKVTQSSRYLVKRTGEKVFLECVQDMDHENMFWYRQDPGLGLRLIYFSYDVKMKEKGDIPEGYSVSREKKERFSLILESASTNQTSMYLCASSTPGQGSTEAFFGQGTRLTVV.

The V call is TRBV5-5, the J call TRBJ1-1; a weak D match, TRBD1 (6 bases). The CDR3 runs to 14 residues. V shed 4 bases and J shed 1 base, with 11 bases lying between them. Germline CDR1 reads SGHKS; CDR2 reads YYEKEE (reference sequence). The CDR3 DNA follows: TGTGCCAGCAGCCAAATGGGACAGAACACTGAAGCTTTCTTT. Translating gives CASSQMGQNTEAFF.

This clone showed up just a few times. The CDR3 DNA follows: TGCGCCAGCTTCGGGGTTATGGAGACCCAGTACTTC. Its protein is CASFGVMETQYF. The rearrangement links TRBV10-1 to TRBJ2-5, with a possible D match to TRBD2 (5 bases). V gave up 8 bases and J gave up 5 bases, with 12 bases separating them. The CDR3 spans 12 residues. CDR1 is WNHNN and CDR2 is SYGVQD in the germline V gene (reference sequence).

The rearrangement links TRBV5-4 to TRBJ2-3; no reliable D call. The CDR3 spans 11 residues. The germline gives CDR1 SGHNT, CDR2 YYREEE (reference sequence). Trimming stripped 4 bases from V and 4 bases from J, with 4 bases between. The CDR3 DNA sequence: TGTGCCAGCAGCCAATCAGATACGCAGTATTTT. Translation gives CASSQSDTQYF.

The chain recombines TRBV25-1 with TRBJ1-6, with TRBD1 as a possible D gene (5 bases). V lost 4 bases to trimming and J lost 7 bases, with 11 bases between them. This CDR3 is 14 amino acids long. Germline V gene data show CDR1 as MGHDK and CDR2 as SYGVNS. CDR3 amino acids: CASSGTGGNSPLHF. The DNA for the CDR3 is TGTGCCAGCAGTGGTACAGGTGGAAATTCACCCCTCCACTTT.

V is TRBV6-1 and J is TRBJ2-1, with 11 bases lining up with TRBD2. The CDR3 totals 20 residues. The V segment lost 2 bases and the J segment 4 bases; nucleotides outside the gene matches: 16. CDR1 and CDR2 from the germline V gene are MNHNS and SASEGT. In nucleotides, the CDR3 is TGTGCCAGCAGTGAATACGGCGGTAGGGCTAGCGGGGGGCAATACAATGAGCAGTTCTTC. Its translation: CASSEYGGRASGGQYNEQFF.

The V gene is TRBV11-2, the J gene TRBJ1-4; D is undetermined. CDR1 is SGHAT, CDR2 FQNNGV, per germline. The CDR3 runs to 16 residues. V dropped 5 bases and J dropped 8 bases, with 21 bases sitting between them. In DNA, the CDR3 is TGTGCCAGCAGCCGGGTTGAATATCCAAGGAGGGAAAAACTGTTTTTT. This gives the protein CASSRVEYPRREKLFF. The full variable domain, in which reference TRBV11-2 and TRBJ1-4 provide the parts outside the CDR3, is EAGVAQSPRYKIIEKRQSVAFWCNPISGHATLYWYQQILGQGPKLLIQFQNNGVVDDSQLPKDRFSAERLKGVDSTLKIQPAKLEDSAVYLCASSRVEYPRREKLFFGSGTQLSVL.

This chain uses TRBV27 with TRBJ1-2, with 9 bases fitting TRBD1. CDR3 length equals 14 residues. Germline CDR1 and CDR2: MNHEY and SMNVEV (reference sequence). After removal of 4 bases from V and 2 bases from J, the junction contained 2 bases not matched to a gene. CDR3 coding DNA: TGTGCCAGCAGTTCAGACAGGGGGAACTATGGCTACACCTTC. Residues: CASSSDRGNYGYTF.

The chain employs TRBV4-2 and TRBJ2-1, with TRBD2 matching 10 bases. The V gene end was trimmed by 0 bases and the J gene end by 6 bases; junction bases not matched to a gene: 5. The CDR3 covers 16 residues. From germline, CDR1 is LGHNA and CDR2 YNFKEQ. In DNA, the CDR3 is TGTGCCAGCAGCCAAGATGGCCTAGCGGGGGTCAATGAGCAGTTCTTC. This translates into CASSQDGLAGVNEQFF.

The CDR3 DNA sequence: TGTGCCAGCAGTCTTTCAGGGAACTACGAGCAGTACTTC. It translates to CASSLSGNYEQYF. The rearrangement uses TRBV28 and TRBJ2-7; a weak D match, TRBD1 (5 bases). V was pared by 5 bases and J by 3 bases, with 11 bases between. The germline V gene has CDR1 MDHEN and CDR2 SYDVKM. This CDR3 comprises 13 residues.

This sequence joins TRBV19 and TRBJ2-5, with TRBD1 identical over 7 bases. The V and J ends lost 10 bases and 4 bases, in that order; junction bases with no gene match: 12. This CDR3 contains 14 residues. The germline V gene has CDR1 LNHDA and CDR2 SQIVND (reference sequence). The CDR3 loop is CATVDRPGGETQYF. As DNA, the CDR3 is TGTGCCACCGTTGACAGGCCAGGGGGAGAGACCCAGTACTTC.

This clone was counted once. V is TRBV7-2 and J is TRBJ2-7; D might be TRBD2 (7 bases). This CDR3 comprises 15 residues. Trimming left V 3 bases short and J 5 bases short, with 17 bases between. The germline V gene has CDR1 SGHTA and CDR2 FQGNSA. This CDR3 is CASSFVVGGPNEQYF. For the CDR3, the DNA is TGTGCCAGCAGCTTCGTGGTGGGGGGGCCCAACGAGCAGTACTTC.

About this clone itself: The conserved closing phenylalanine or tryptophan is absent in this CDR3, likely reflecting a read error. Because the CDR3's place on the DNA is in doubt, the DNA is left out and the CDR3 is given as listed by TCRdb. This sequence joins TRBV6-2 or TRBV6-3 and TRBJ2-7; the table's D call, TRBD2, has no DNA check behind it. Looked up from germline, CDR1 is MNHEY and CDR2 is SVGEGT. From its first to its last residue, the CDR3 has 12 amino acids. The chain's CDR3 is CASSPPGLAAEY.

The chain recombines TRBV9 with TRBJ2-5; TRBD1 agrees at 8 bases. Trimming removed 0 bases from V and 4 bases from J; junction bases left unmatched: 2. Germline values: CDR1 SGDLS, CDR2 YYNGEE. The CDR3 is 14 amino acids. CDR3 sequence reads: CASSVGQGLETQYF. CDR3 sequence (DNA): TGTGCCAGCAGCGTAGGACAGGGGCTAGAGACCCAGTACTTC.

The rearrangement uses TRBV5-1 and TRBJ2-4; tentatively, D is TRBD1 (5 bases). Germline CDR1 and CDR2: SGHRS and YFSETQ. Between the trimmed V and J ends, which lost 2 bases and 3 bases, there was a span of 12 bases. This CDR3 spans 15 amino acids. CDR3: CASSFAGSNKNIQYF. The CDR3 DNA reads TGCGCCAGCAGCTTCGCAGGGTCGAACAAAAACATTCAGTACTTC.

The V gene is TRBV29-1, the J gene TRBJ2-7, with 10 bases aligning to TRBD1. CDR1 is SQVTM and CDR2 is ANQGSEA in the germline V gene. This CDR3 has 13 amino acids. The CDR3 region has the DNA TGCAGTGCCTCCGGACAGGGGGCCTACGAGCAGTACTTC. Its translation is CSASGQGAYEQYF.

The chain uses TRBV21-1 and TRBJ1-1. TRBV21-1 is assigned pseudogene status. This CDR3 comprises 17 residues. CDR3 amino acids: CASSKAEEDPENTEAFF. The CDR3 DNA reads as TGTGCCAGCAGCAAAGCTGAGGAGGATCCAGAGAACACTGAAGCTTTCTTT.

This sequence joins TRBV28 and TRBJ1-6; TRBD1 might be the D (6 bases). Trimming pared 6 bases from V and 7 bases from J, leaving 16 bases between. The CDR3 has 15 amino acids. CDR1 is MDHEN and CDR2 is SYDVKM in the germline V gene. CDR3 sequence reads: CASSIGGVGNSPLHF. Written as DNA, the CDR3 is TGTGCCAGCAGCATAGGGGGGGTAGGAAATTCACCCCTCCACTTT.

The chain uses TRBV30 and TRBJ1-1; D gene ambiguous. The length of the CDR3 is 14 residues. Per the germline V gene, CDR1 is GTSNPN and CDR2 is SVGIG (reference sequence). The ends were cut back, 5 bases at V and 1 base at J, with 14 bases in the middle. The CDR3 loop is CAWSYGSGNTEAFF. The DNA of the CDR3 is TGTGCCTGGTCTTACGGTTCAGGGAACACTGAAGCTTTCTTT.